The clone carrying this T cell receptor (beta chain) was detected many times. Germline V gene data show CDR1 as SGDLS and CDR2 as YYNGEE. J gave up 6 bases and V 3 bases, and 8 bases lay outside the gene matches. The CDR3 extends over 14 amino acids. The data were taken from a study of T cells in Graves' hyperthyroidism and ophthalmopathy. RNA transcripts served as the template for amplifying TCR beta CDR3 regions. An initial round of RT-PCR targeting the TCR CDR3 relied on the HTBI primer set. Using its own MiXCR run on the multiplex PCR reads, TCRdb lists one record per CDR3 protein. This sample has some 420,000 distinct CDR3 sequences, with roughly 15% found just once. Hyperthyroidism patients were newly diagnosed, had disease duration under 2 months, and were aged 18 to 65 years. A roughly 9.1 ml volume of fresh peripheral blood provided the PBMCs.

This sequence was found in a woman aged 18-29 years with Graves' hyperthyroidism. The sequencing input was blood. V gene TRBV9 combines with J gene TRBJ1-2; 7 bases align to TRBD1. The DNA of the CDR3 is TGTGCCAGCAGCGCACGAGACAGGGTAAATGGCTACACCTTC. Its translation: CASSARDRVNGYTF. Looking up the rest from reference TRBV9 and TRBJ1-2 gives the full variable domain: DSGVTQTPKHLITATGQRVTLRCSPRSGDLSVYWYQQSLDQGLQFLIQYYNGEERAKGNILERFSAQQFPDLHSELNLSSLELGDSALYFCASSARDRVNGYTFGSGTRLTVV.